This T cell receptor beta chain was sequenced during a study of cytotoxic CD8 clonotypes in ibrutinib-treated CLL (dated by TCRdb to the early 2020s). Regarding the research as a whole: The cohort had eleven to twelve relapsed/refractory and around 14 treatment-naive patients; some 17 were IGHV unmutated. Response samples were obtained after a median of approximately twelve months of treatment, with a range of roughly 6 to 36 months. Cryopreserved peripheral blood mononuclear cells were collected before treatment, at response, and at either disease progression or sustained remission. Samples averaged roughly 280,000 productive templates and tens of thousands of productive rearrangements. Of the 85 to 90 participants in the trial, 26 had longitudinal samples available. Partial responses were observed in about 24 patients and complete responses in 2; after a median follow-up of around 64 months, remission was maintained in 14 patients and progression was observed in approximately twelve.

Roughly 1.9 micrograms of genomic DNA were extracted from cryopreserved PBMCs for TCR beta library preparation. High-throughput TCR beta sequencing was performed on longitudinal blood samples from CLL patients receiving ibrutinib monotherapy. The patients took part in an open-label, single-center phase 2 trial of ibrutinib monotherapy. General study outcomes and caveats: At baseline, clonality was higher than in age-matched healthy donors and showed a strong correlation with circulating CD8+ T-cell counts. An increase in clonality was observed at ibrutinib response, with clonality remaining stable during sustained remission and falling back toward baseline at progression. Sustained-remission and progressing patients did not have matched sampling times, and lymph node repertoires were not examined. Public clonotypes were rare and either shrank or stayed stable during treatment, and the rise in clonality at ibrutinib response reflected expansion of private clonotypes.

From the cysteine through the phenylalanine, the CDR3 covers 14 amino acids. Kept here is only the CDR3 DNA, which spans 42 bases and is read in frame from base 1. Ends trimmed: V by 2 bases, J by 2 bases; bases unmatched to a gene: 1. The germline V gene gives CDR1 as SGDLS and CDR2 as YYNGEE. On a MiSeq, deep resolution sequencing aimed for a depth between 1 in 1 million and 1 in 200,000 T cells, with each clonotype covered 10x on average. TCR beta libraries were generated with the immunoSEQ hsTCRB Kit. From the authors' description of their analysis: ImmunoSEQ Data Assistant and ImmunoSEQ Analyzer were used for data analysis, and V, D and J genes were assigned according to IMGT definitions. Clonality, which ranges from 0 to 1, was calculated as one minus the normalized Shannon entropy of productive rearrangement frequencies. Only overrepresented clonotypes making up at least 0.05% of each patient's repertoire were included in the public clonotype analysis. About a dozen age-matched healthy donor repertoires from immuneACCESS served as clonality controls. The table was pulled from immuneACCESS by TCRdb, which kept in-frame rearrangements only. Such tables lose some clones; where checked, under half of the loss comes from unresolved V genes, and the rest has no known cause. V, J and clone size derive from that table, while D and trimming were established from the DNA sequence. The sample has about 310,000 clones on record, around four fifths of them singletons. The ten largest clones add up to approximately 7% of the sample.

This clone was counted only a few times. The target of this receptor is not known. No qualities accompany the bases; no much larger clone lies one base away. Source: PBMCs, taken before ibrutinib treatment. The chain joins TRBV9 to TRBJ2-3; the central 8 bases match TRBD2. This clonotype originated in a human donor with chronic lymphocytic leukemia. The nucleotides read TGTGCCAGCAGCGTTAGCGGGATCACAGATACGCAGTATTTT. Its coded protein is CASSVSGITDTQYF.